The 28 T cell receptor beta chains presented below share a single source sample, sequenced in a study of T cell responses to AZD1222 COVID-19 vaccine. Here immunoSEQ multiplex PCR was the method, and the copy in TCRdb shows in-frame clones only, minus some. The data hold some 150,000 clones, with roughly 88% observed a single time. This material consisted of peripheral blood, taken 28 days after the second dose of the MenACWY control vaccine. The receptors here all came from an adult who received the MenACWY meningococcal vaccine as a control.

The chain joins TRBV9 to TRBJ2-2, with 9 bases lining up with TRBD2. Germline CDR1 reads SGDLS; CDR2 reads YYNGEE. The junction had 11 bases not matched to a gene; V was cut back by 3 bases and J by 5 bases. CDR3 length: 17 amino acids. This CDR3 reads CASSARSSGSRTGELFF. The CDR3 DNA is TGTGCCAGCAGCGCCCGGAGTAGCGGGAGTCGGACCGGGGAGCTGTTTTTT.

This clone was counted a few times. This rearrangement joins TRBV19 to TRBJ1-3, with a tentative D call TRBD1 (5 bases). The V end was cut by 4 bases, the J end by 0 bases, with 13 bases between. The CDR3 consists of 16 residues. From germline, CDR1 is LNHDA and CDR2 SQIVND (reference sequence). Here the CDR3 reads CASSRQGVYSGNTIYF. In DNA form, the CDR3 reads TGTGCCAGTAGTAGGCAGGGCGTATACTCTGGAAACACCATATATTTT.

This chain links TRBV2 with TRBJ2-3; D unclear. V lost 4 bases and J lost 2, with 4 bases in between. Germline V gene data show CDR1 as SNHLY and CDR2 as FYNNEI. This CDR3 region has 12 residues. The CDR3 loop reads CASSANTDTQYF. The CDR3 coding sequence is TGTGCCAGCAGTGCCAACACAGATACGCAGTATTTT.

The chain carries TRBV6-2 or TRBV6-3 and TRBJ1-5, with TRBD1 matching 10 bases. The germline gives CDR1 MNHEY, CDR2 SVGEGT. The CDR3 has 17 amino acids. V lost 5 bases to trimming and J lost 3 bases; unmatched junction nucleotides: 10. The CDR3 here is CASSKRGQGIPNQPQHF. The CDR3 nucleotides read TGTGCCAGCAGTAAAAGGGGACAGGGGATTCCCAATCAGCCCCAGCATTTT.

The DNA for the CDR3 is TGTGCCAGCAGCCCTAACCTATCTGGAAACACCATATATTTT. It specifies CASSPNLSGNTIYF. This chain connects TRBV9 to TRBJ1-3; D gene ambiguous. The V gene lost 4 bases and the J gene lost 1 base, with 9 bases spanning the gap. CDR3 size: 14 residues. Germline assignment: CDR1 SGDLS and CDR2 YYNGEE.

A single count supports this clone. This chain links TRBV24-1 with TRBJ2-1, with D possibly matching TRBD1 (5 bases). The germline V gene encodes CDR1 KGHDR and CDR2 SFDVKD. V lost 3 bases to trimming and J lost 0 bases, with 11 bases between them. The CDR3 is 16 amino acids. CDR3 in amino acids: CATSDTTGSSYNEQFF. CDR3 bases: TGTGCCACCAGTGATACCACAGGTAGCTCCTACAATGAGCAGTTCTTC.

This clone was seen more than once but under ten times. CDR3 nucleotide sequence: TGTGCCAGCAGGAGACATAGCAATCAGCCCCAGCATTTT. Amino acids: CASRRHSNQPQHF. This chain connects TRBV6-5 to TRBJ1-5, with D hard to call. V lost 6 bases and J 0 bases, leaving 6 bases between the germline ends. Germline loops: CDR1 MNHEY, CDR2 SVGAGI. This CDR3 region has 13 residues.

The CDR3 DNA sequence: TGTGCCAGCAGCTTGAGTACAGGGGGCTTGAACACTGAAGCTTTCTTT. Translating gives CASSLSTGGLNTEAFF. The V gene is TRBV7-6, the J gene TRBJ1-1; 9 nucleotides line up with TRBD1. Trimming at V came to 3 bases and at J to 0 bases, leaving 5 bases not matched to a gene. The germline CDR1 and CDR2 sequences are SGHVS and FNYEAQ. The CDR3 totals 16 residues.

This chain links TRBV28 with TRBJ1-2; the match to TRBD1 covers 7 bases. This CDR3 contains 14 residues. V shed 1 base and J 8 bases; nucleotides not matched to a gene: 7. Germline V gene sequence: CDR1 MDHEN, CDR2 SYDVKM. Written as DNA, the CDR3 is TGTGCCAGCAGTTTATTAGGGGGCGCAGGCGGCTACACCTTC. Its translation is CASSLLGGAGGYTF.

This sequence joins TRBV20-1 and TRBJ2-1; TRBD2 aligns across 8 bases. This CDR3 has 14 amino acids. Germline CDR1 reads DFQATT; CDR2 reads SNEGSKA (reference sequence). The V gene end was trimmed by 3 bases and the J gene end by 2 bases; junction bases not matched to a gene: 3. DNA of the CDR3: TGCAGTGCTAGTGGAGCGGGAGCCTACAATGAGCAGTTCTTC. It yields the protein CSASGAGAYNEQFF.

The rearrangement links TRBV12-5 to TRBJ1-1, with D tentatively TRBD1 (6 bases). This CDR3 has 15 residues. Trimming removed 6 bases at V and 5 bases at J, with 19 bases between. CDR1 LGHNT and CDR2 FRNRAP come from the germline V gene. This chain's CDR3 is CASGETQGGRTEAFF. For the CDR3, the DNA is TGTGCTAGTGGGGAAACACAGGGTGGGAGGACTGAAGCTTTCTTT.

V is TRBV10-1 and J is TRBJ2-7; TRBD2 agrees at 15 bases. CDR3 length equals 18 residues. Unmatched junction bases numbered 12, after V lost 4 bases and J lost 5 bases. In germline, CDR1 is WNHNN, CDR2 SYGVQD (reference sequence). The CDR3 DNA is TGCGCCAGCAGTGTTAGGGGACTAGCGGGAGGCACCCTACACGAGCAGTACTTC. Translated, it gives CASSVRGLAGGTLHEQYF.

The chain carries TRBV4-3 and TRBJ1-1; D unresolved. CDR3 size: 15 residues. CDR1 LGHNA and CDR2 YSLEER come from the germline V gene. The ends were cut back, 1 base at V and 4 bases at J, with 13 bases in the middle. Here the CDR3 DNA reads TGCGCCAGCAGCCAAGGGGAAGGGCACGGCACTGAAGCTTTCTTT. As protein: CASSQGEGHGTEAFF.

By sample share, this clone is medium-sized (0.01 to 0.1%). This rearrangement joins TRBV28 to TRBJ2-5; 11 nucleotides line up with TRBD2. V gave up 7 bases and J gave up 4 bases; unmatched junction bases: 8. This CDR3 is 15 amino acids long. Germline CDR1 reads MDHEN; CDR2 reads SYDVKM. The CDR3 DNA sequence: TGTGCCAGCAAAAGACTAGCGGGAAGTGCAGAGACCCAGTACTTC. Its protein is CASKRLAGSAETQYF.

V and J are TRBV7-9 and TRBJ2-7; 11 positions match TRBD2. This CDR3 spans 15 amino acids. Germline V CDR1 and CDR2: SEHNR, FQNEAQ (reference sequence). The J segment lost 2 bases and the V segment lost 3 bases, leaving 3 bases of the junction unmatched. The CDR3 DNA reads as TGTGCCAGCAGCTTGGGACTAGCGGATGCCTACGAGCAGTACTTC. This encodes CASSLGLADAYEQYF.

In this sample, this clone turned up once. This chain's CDR3 is CASSIGYVGLDPTLGYTF. In DNA, the CDR3 is TGTGCCAGTAGTATCGGATATGTGGGACTCGACCCCACCCTTGGCTACACCTTC. The V call is TRBV19, the J call TRBJ1-2; tentatively, D is TRBD1 (5 bases). CDR3 size: 18 residues. Germline V gene sequence: CDR1 LNHDA, CDR2 SQIVND (reference sequence). The V gene lost 3 bases and the J gene lost 7 bases, with 27 bases spanning the gap. The variable domain in full, with the rest retrieved from reference TRBV19 and TRBJ1-2, is DGGITQSPKYLFRKEGQNVTLSCEQNLNHDAMYWYRQDPGQGLRLIYYSQIVNDFQKGDIAEGYSVSREKKESFPLTVTSAQKNPTAFYLCASSIGYVGLDPTLGYTFGSGTRLTVV.

Only a few counts were recorded for this clone. The chain combines TRBV3-1 (or the pseudogene TRBV3-2) with TRBJ2-1; D is unresolved. V gave up 3 bases and J gave up 2 bases, with 14 bases separating them. This CDR3 is built from 16 residues. Germline CDR1 LGHDT, CDR2 YNNKEL (reference sequence). CDR3 residues: CASSHYSWNPYNEQFF. As DNA, the CDR3 is TGTGCCAGCAGCCATTATAGCTGGAACCCCTACAATGAGCAGTTCTTC.

J is TRBJ1-2 and V is TRBV7-2; 10 nucleotides agree with TRBD1. Unmatched junction bases numbered 6, after V lost 1 base and J lost 4 bases. The CDR3 has 16 residues. The germline V gene encodes CDR1 SGHTA and CDR2 FQGNSA. Written as DNA, the CDR3 is TGTGCCAGCAGCTTAGGACAGGGGGCGGGGAGCTATGGCTACACCTTC. Protein sequence: CASSLGQGAGSYGYTF.

The chain couples TRBV6-5 to TRBJ1-6; 8 nucleotides agree with TRBD1. The J segment lost 8 bases and the V segment lost 6 bases, leaving 6 bases of the junction unmatched. The germline V gene has CDR1 MNHEY and CDR2 SVGAGI. The CDR3 loop spans 14 amino acids. DNA of the CDR3: TGTGCCAGCAGCCTTGACAGGGGTTATTCACCCCTCCACTTT. Amino acids: CASSLDRGYSPLHF.

The genes are TRBV7-2 and TRBJ2-5; 14 bases are a match to TRBD2. V lost 6 bases, J lost 5 bases, and 5 bases stayed unmatched. Germline V lookup: CDR1 SGHTA, CDR2 FQGNSA. CDR3 length: 15 residues. In nucleotides, the CDR3 is TGTGCCAGCAGGCCGACTAGCGGGGGGGCTGAGACCCAGTACTTC. Residues: CASRPTSGGAETQYF.

This clone was seen only once. This chain links TRBV12-3 or TRBV12-4 with TRBJ2-5; 7 positions agree with TRBD1. The CDR3 runs to 13 residues. Trimming took 6 bases from V and 2 from J; bases not matched to a gene: 3. The CDR3 region has the DNA TGTGCCAGCAGGGGGACAGTGCAAGAGACCCAGTACTTC. Its protein is CASRGTVQETQYF.

The V and J genes are TRBV11-2 and TRBJ1-4; D ambiguous. The CDR3 sequence is 15 residues long. V shed 0 bases and J shed 8 bases, with 13 bases lying between them. CDR1 and CDR2 from the germline V gene are SGHAT and FQNNGV. In DNA form, the CDR3 reads TGTGCCAGCAGCTTAGATGTAGGGAAGGAGGAAAAACTGTTTTTT. Its translation: CASSLDVGKEEKLFF.

This chain links TRBV5-6 with TRBJ1-4; no reliable D call. This CDR3 is 13 amino acids long. The V end lost 0 bases, the J end lost 5 bases, and 5 bases lay between the germline ends. The germline CDR1 and CDR2 sequences are SGHDT and YYEEEE. The CDR3 loop is CASSLVRNEKLFF. In DNA form, the CDR3 reads TGTGCCAGCAGCTTGGTCCGGAATGAAAAACTGTTTTTT.

Notes on this clone: At the DNA level, this CDR3 is encoded by other sequences in the same sample as well. The chain uses TRBV6-5 and TRBJ1-5; no clear D. CDR1 and CDR2 from the germline V gene are MNHEY and SVGAGI. There are 15 residues in the CDR3. V dropped 0 bases and J dropped 2 bases, with 8 bases sitting between them. The CDR3 reads CASSYSIGGNQPQHF. CDR3 sequence (DNA): TGTGCCAGCAGTTACTCGATAGGCGGCAATCAGCCCCAGCATTTT.

The chain joins TRBV6-6 to TRBJ1-2; a possible D gene is TRBD1 (6 bases). The V and J ends lost 6 bases and 2 bases respectively, with 7 bases between them. Germline V CDR1 and CDR2: MNHNY, SVGAGI (reference sequence). This CDR3 has 12 amino acids. The CDR3 sequence: CASSGQNYGYTF. In nucleotides, the CDR3 is TGTGCCAGCAGCGGACAGAACTATGGCTACACCTTC.

There are a few counts of this clone. This chain links TRBV2 with TRBJ2-1, with D perhaps matching TRBD2 (7 bases). The CDR3 is made up of 17 amino acids. CDR1 and CDR2 from the germline V gene are SNHLY and FYNNEI. V lost 0 bases to trimming and J lost 0 bases, with 12 bases between them. The chain's CDR3 is CASSEAWGGFSYNEQFF. In DNA, the CDR3 is TGTGCCAGCAGTGAAGCATGGGGGGGCTTCTCCTACAATGAGCAGTTCTTC.

V usage is TRBV18 and J usage is TRBJ1-5, with D possibly TRBD1 on 6 matching bases. The V end was cut by 5 bases, the J end by 3 bases, with 11 bases between. There are 14 residues in the CDR3. Germline V gene lookup returns CDR1 KGHSH and CDR2 LQKENI. CDR3 amino acids: CASSVDSPNQPQHF. CDR3 nucleotide sequence: TGTGCCAGCTCAGTGGACAGTCCCAATCAGCCCCAGCATTTT.

The genes are TRBV11-2 and TRBJ1-1, with D possibly matching TRBD1 (5 bases). Germline assignment: CDR1 SGHAT and CDR2 FQNNGV. V was clipped by 0 bases and J by 1 base, with 18 bases between them. The CDR3 covers 18 residues. Here the CDR3 DNA reads TGTGCCAGCAGCTTAGACAGATACAGGATAGGCACGAACACTGAAGCTTTCTTT. Protein sequence: CASSLDRYRIGTNTEAFF. Complete variable domain (other parts from reference TRBV11-2 and TRBJ1-1): EAGVAQSPRYKIIEKRQSVAFWCNPISGHATLYWYQQILGQGPKLLIQFQNNGVVDDSQLPKDRFSAERLKGVDSTLKIQPAKLEDSAVYLCASSLDRYRIGTNTEAFFGQGTRLTVV.